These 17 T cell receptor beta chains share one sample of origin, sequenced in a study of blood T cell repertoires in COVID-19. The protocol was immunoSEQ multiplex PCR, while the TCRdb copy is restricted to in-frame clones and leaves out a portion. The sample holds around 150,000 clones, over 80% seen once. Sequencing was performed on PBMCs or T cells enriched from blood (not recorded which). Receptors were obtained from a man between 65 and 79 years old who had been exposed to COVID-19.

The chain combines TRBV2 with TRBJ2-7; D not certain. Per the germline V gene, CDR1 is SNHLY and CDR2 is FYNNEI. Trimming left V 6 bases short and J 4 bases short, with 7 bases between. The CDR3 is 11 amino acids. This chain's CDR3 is CASRARYEQYF. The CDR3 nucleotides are TGTGCCAGCAGGGCCAGGTACGAGCAGTACTTC.

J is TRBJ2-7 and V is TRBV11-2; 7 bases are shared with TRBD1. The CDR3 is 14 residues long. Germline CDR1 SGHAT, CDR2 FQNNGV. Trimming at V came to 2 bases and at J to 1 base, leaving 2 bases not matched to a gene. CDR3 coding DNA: TGTGCCAGCAGCTTAAGGGGGCGTTCCTACGAGCAGTACTTC. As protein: CASSLRGRSYEQYF.

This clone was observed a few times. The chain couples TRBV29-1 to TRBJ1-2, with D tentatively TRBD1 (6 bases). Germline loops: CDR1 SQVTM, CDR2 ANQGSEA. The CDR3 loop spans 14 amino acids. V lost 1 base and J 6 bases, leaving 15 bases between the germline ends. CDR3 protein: CSVEGGQFGHGYTF. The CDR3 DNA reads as TGCAGCGTTGAAGGGGGACAATTTGGCCATGGCTACACCTTC.

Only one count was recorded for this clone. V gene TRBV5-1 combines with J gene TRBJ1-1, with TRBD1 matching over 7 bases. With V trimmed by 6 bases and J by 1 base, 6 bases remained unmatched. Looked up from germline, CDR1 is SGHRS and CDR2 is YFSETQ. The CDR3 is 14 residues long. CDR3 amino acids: CASNTGAANTEAFF. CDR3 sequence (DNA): TGCGCCAGCAATACAGGGGCCGCGAACACTGAAGCTTTCTTT.

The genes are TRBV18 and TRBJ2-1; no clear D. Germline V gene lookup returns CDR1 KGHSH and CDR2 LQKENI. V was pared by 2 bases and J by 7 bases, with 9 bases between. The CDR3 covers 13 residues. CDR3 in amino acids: CASSPYEWNEQFF. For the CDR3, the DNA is TGTGCCAGCTCACCATACGAGTGGAATGAGCAGTTCTTC.

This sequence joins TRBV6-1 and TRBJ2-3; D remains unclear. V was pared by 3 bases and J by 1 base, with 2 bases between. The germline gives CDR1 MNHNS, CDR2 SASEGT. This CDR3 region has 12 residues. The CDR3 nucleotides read TGTGCCAGCAGTGACGGCACAGATACGCAGTATTTT. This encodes CASSDGTDTQYF.

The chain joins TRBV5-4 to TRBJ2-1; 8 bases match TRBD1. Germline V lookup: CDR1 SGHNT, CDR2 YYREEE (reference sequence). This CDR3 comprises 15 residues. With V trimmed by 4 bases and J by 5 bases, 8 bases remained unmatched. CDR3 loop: CASSAGQGGNNEQFF. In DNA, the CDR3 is TGTGCCAGCAGCGCCGGACAGGGCGGTAACAATGAGCAGTTCTTC.

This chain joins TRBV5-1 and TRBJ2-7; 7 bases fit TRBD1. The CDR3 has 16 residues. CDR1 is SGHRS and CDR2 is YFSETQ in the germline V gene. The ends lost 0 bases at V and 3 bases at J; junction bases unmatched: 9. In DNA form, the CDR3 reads TGCGCCAGCAGCTTGGCCATAGGGGGCAGCGGCTACGAGCAGTACTTC. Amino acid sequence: CASSLAIGGSGYEQYF.

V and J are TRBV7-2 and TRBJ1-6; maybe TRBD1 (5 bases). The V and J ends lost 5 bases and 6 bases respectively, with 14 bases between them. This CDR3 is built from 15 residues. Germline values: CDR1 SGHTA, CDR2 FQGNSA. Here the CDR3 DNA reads TGTGCCAGCAGCCCCGTCCGACAGACTAATTCACCCCTCCACTTT. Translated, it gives CASSPVRQTNSPLHF.

The CDR3 is CASSNYRGQGDTQYF. The CDR3 DNA is TGCGCCAGCAGCAATTACAGGGGGCAGGGAGATACGCAGTATTTT. The J gene is TRBJ2-3, the V gene TRBV5-1, with 9 bases lining up with TRBD1. Germline CDR1 is SGHRS and CDR2 is YFSETQ. Unmatched junction bases numbered 8, after V lost 4 bases and J lost 5 bases. The CDR3 spans 15 residues.

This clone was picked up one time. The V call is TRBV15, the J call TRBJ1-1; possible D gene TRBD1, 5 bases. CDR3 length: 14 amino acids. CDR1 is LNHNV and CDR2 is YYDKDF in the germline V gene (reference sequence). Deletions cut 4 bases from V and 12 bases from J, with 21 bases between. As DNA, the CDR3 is TGTGCCACCAGCATCTCCGGAGACAGCGTTAAATCTTTCTTT. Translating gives CATSISGDSVKSFF.

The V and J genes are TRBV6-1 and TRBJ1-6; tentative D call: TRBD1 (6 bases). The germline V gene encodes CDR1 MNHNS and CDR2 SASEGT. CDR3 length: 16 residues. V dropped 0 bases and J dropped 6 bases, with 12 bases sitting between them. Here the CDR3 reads CASSEALGAPNSPLHF. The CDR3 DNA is TGTGCCAGCAGTGAAGCTTTGGGGGCCCCTAATTCACCCCTCCACTTT.

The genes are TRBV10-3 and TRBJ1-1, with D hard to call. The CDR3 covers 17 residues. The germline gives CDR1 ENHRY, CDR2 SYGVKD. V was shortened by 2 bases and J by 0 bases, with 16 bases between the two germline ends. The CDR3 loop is CAISEPSLGQMNTEAFF. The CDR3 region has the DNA TGTGCCATCAGTGAGCCTAGCTTAGGGCAGATGAACACTGAAGCTTTCTTT.

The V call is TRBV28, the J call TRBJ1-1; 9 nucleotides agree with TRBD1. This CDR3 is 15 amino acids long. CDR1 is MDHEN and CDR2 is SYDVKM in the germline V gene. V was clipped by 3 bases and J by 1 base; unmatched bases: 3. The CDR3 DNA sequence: TGTGCCAGCAGTTTCCGGGACAGGGCGAACACTGAAGCTTTCTTT. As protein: CASSFRDRANTEAFF.

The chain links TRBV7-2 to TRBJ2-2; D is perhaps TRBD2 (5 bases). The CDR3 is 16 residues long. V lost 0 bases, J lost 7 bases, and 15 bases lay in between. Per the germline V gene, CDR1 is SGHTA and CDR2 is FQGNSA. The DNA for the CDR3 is TGTGCCAGCAGCTTAGCGGAGCGGAGAGGGATCGGGGAGCTGTTTTTT. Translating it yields CASSLAERRGIGELFF.

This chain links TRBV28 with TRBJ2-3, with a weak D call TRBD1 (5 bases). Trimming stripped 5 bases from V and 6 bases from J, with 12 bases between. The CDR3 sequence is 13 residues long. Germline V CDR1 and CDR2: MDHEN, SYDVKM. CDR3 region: CASSPSAGDTQYF. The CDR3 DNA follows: TGTGCCAGCAGTCCTTCCGCAGGGGATACGCAGTATTTT.

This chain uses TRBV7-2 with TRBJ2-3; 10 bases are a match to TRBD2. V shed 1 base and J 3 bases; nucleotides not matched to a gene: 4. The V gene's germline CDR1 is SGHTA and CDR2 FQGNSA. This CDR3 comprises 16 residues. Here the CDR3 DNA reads TGTGCCAGCAGCTTAGTAGGGACTAGCGATACAGATACGCAGTATTTT. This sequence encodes CASSLVGTSDTDTQYF.